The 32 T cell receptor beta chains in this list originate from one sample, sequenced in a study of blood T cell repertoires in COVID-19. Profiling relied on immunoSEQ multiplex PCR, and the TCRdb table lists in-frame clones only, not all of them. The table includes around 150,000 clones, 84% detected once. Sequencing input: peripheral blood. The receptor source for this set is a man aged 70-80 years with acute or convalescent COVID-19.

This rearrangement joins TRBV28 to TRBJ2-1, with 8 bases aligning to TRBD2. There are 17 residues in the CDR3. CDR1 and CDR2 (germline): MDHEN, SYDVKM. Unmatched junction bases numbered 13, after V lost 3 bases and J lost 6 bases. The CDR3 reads CASSFLLESGRSNEQFF. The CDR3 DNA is TGTGCCAGCAGTTTTCTATTGGAGAGCGGGAGATCCAATGAGCAGTTCTTC.

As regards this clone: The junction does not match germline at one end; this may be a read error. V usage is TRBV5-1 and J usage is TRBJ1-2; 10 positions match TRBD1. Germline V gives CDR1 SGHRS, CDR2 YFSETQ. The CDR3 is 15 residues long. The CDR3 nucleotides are TGCGCCGGCAGCTTGGGGGACAGGGGTACCTATGGCTACACCTTC. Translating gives CAGSLGDRGTYGYTF.

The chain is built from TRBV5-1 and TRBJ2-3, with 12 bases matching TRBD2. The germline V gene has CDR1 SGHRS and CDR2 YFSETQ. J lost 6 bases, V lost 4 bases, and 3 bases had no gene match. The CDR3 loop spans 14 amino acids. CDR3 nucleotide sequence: TGCGCCAGCAGCGGTACTAGCGGGGGGGATACGCAGTATTTT. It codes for CASSGTSGGDTQYF.

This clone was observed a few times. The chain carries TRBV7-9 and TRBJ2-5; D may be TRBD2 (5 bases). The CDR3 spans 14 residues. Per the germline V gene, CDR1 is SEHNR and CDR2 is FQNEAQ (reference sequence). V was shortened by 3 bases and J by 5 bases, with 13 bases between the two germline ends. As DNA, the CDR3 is TGTGCCAGCAGCTTCCCGCTTGGGAGCGAGACCCAGTACTTC. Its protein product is CASSFPLGSETQYF.

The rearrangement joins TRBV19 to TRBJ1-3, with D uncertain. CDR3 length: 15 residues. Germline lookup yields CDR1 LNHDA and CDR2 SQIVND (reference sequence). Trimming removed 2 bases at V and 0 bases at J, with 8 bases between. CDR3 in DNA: TGTGCCAGTAGTATACCCTACAGCTCTGGAAACACCATATATTTT. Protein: CASSIPYSSGNTIYF.

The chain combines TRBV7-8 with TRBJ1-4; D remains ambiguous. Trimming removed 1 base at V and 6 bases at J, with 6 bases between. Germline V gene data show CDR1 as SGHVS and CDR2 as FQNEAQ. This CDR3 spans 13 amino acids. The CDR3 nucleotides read TGTGCCAGCAGCTTAGTCGGTTATGAAAAACTGTTTTTT. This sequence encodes CASSLVGYEKLFF. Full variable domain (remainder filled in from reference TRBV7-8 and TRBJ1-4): GAGVSQSPRYKVAKRGQDVALRCDPISGHVSLFWYQQALGQGPEFLTYFQNEAQLDKSGLPSDRFFAERPEGSVSTLKIQRTQQEDSAVYLCASSLVGYEKLFFGSGTQLSVL.

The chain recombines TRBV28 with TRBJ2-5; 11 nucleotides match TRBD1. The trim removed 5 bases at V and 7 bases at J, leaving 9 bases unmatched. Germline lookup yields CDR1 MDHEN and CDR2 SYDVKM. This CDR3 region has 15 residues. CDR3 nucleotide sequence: TGTGCCAGCAGTCTTCCCGGGACAGGGGGTGGGACCCAGTACTTC. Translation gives CASSLPGTGGGTQYF.

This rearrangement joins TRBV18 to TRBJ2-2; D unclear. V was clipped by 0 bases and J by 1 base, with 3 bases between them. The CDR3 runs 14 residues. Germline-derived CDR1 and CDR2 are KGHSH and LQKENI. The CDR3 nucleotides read TGTGCCAGCTCACCACCGCGGAACACCGGGGAGCTGTTTTTT. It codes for CASSPPRNTGELFF. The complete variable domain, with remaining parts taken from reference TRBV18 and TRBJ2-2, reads NAGVMQNPRHLVRRRGQEARLRCSPMKGHSHVYWYRQLPEEGLKFMVYLQKENIIDESGMPKERFSAEFPKEGPSILRIQQVVRGDSAAYFCASSPPRNTGELFFGEGSRLTVL.

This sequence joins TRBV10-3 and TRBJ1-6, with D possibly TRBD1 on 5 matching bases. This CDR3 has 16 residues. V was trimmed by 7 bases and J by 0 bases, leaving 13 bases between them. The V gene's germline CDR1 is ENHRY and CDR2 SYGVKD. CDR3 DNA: TGTGCCATCAATAACGGGGGGAGCTCCTATAATTCACCCCTCCACTTT. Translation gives CAINNGGSSYNSPLHF.

In DNA form, the CDR3 reads TGTGCCAGTGCTGACAGGGGAGATACGCAGTATTTT. It specifies CASADRGDTQYF. The chain is built from TRBV19 and TRBJ2-3, with 8 bases aligning to TRBD1. Unmatched junction bases numbered 3, after V lost 8 bases and J lost 5 bases. Germline V gives CDR1 LNHDA, CDR2 SQIVND (reference sequence). The CDR3 runs to 12 residues.

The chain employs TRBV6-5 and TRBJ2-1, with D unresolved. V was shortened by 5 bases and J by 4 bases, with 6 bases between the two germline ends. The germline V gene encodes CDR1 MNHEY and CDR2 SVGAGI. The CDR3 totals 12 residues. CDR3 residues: CASSTAYNEQFF. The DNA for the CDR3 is TGTGCCAGCAGTACAGCATACAATGAGCAGTTCTTC.

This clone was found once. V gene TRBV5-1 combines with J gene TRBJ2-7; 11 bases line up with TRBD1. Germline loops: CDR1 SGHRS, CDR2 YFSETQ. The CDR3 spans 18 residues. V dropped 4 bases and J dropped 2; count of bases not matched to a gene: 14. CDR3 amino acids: CASSPDPRTGGSTYEQYF. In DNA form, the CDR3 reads TGCGCCAGCAGCCCGGACCCCAGGACAGGGGGCTCAACCTACGAGCAGTACTTC. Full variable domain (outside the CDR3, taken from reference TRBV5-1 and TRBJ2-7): KAGVTQTPRYLIKTRGQQVTLSCSPISGHRSVSWYQQTPGQGLQFLFEYFSETQRNKGNFPGRFSGRQFSNSRSEMNVSTLELGDSALYLCASSPDPRTGGSTYEQYFGPGTRLTVT.

The CDR3 DNA reads TGTGCCAGCAGTGGGGGGGCTAGCGGGAACACAGATACGCAGTATTTT. Amino acids: CASSGGASGNTDTQYF. The rearrangement joins TRBV2 to TRBJ2-3; 9 bases align to TRBD2. The CDR3 contains 16 residues. V lost 4 bases, J lost 2 bases, and 7 bases stayed unmatched. Germline values: CDR1 SNHLY, CDR2 FYNNEI.

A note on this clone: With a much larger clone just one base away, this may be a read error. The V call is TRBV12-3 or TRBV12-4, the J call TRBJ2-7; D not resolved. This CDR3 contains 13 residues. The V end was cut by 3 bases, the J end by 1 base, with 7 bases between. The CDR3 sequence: CASSLGRSYEQYF. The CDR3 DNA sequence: TGTGCCAGCAGTTTGGGCAGGTCCTACGAGCAGTACTTC.

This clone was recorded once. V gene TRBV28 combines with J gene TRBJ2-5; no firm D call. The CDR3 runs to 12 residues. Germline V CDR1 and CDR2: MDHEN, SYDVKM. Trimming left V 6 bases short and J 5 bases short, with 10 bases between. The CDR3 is CASSSALETQYF. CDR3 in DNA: TGTGCCAGCAGCTCCGCGCTGGAGACCCAGTACTTC.

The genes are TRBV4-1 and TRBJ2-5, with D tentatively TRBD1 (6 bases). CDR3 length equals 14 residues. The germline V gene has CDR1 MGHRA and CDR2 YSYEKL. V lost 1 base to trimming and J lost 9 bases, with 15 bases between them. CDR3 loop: CASSQVGAWESQYF. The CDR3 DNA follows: TGCGCCAGCAGCCAAGTGGGGGCCTGGGAGTCCCAGTACTTC.

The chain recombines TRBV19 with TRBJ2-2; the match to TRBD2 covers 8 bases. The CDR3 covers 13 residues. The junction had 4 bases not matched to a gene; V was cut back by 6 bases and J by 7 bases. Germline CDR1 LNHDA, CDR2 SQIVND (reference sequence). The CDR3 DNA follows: TGTGCCAGTAGCAAAGCGGGAGTCGGGGAGCTGTTTTTT. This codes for CASSKAGVGELFF.

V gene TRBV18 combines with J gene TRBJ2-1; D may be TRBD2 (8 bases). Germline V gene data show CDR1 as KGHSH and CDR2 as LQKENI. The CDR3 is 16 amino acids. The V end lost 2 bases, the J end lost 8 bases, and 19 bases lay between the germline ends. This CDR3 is CASSPKGAGGGDEQFF. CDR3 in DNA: TGTGCCAGCTCACCAAAGGGGGCGGGAGGAGGAGATGAGCAGTTCTTC.

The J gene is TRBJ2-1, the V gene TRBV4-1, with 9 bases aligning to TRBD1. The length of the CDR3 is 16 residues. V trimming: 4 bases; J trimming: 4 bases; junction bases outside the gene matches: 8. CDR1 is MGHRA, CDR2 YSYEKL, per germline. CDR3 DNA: TGCGCCAGCAGCCGCAGACAGGGGGAAGGGTACAATGAGCAGTTCTTC. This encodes CASSRRQGEGYNEQFF.

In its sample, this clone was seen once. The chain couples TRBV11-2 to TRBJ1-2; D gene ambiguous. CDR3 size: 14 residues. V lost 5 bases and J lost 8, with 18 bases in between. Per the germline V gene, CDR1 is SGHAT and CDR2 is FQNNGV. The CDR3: CASSPDPRAGGYTF. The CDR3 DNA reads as TGTGCCAGCAGCCCTGATCCCCGGGCGGGCGGCTACACCTTC.

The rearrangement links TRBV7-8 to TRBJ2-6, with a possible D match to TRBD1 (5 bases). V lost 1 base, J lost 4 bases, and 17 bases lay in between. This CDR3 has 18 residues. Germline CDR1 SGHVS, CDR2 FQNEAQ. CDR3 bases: TGTGCCAGCAGCTTAGAGGGGCGGCGCCTTACGGGGGCCAACGTCCTGACTTTC. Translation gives CASSLEGRRLTGANVLTF.

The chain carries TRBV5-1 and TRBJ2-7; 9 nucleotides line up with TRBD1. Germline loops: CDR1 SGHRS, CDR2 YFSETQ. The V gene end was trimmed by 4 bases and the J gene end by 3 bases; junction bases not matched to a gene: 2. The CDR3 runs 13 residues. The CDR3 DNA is TGCGCCAGCAGCGAGGACAGGGGCTACGAGCAGTACTTC. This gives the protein CASSEDRGYEQYF.

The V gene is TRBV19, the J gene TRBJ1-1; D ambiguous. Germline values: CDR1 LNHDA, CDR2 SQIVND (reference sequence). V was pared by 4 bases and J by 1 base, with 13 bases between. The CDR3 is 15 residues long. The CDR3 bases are TGTGCCAGTAGTAGGCGTCGGGGTACGAACACTGAAGCTTTCTTT. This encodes CASSRRRGTNTEAFF.

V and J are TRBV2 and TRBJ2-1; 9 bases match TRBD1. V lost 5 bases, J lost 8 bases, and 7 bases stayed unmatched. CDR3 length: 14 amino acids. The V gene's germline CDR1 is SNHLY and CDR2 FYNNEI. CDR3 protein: CASSTGTGWDEQFF. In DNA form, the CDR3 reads TGTGCCAGCAGTACCGGGACAGGGTGGGATGAGCAGTTCTTC.

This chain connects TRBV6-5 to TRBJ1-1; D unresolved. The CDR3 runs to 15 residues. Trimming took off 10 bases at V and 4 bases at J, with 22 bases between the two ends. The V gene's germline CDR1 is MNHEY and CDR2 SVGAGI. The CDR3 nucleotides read TGTGCCACCTTCCCCACCCCGGGGTGGGGCACTGAAGCTTTCTTT. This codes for CATFPTPGWGTEAFF.

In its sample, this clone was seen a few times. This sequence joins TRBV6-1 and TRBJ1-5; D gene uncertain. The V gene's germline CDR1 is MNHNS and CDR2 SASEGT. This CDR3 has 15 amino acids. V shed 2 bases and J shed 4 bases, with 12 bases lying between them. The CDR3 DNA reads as TGTGCCAGCAGTGAATGGGTGGGCAGGAATCAGCCCCAGCATTTT. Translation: CASSEWVGRNQPQHF.

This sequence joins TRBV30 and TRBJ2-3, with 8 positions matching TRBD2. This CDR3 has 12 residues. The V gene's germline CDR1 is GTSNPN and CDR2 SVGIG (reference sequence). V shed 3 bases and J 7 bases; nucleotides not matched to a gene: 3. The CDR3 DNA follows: TGTGCCTGGAGAATAGCGGGAAATACGCAGTATTTT. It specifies CAWRIAGNTQYF.

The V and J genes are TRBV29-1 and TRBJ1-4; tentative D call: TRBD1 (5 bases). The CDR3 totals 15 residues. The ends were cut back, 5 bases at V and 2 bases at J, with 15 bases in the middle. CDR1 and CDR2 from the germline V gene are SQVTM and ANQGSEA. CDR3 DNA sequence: TGCAGCGTTTCCGCGCCCGGGGGGACTAATGAAAAACTGTTTTTT. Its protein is CSVSAPGGTNEKLFF.

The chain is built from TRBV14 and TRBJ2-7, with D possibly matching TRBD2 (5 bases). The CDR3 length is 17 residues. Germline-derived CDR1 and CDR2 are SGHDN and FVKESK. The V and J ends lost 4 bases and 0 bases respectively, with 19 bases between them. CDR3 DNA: TGTGCCAGCAGCCCCACCATGTTGGCGGGTCGCTCCTACGAGCAGTACTTC. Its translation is CASSPTMLAGRSYEQYF.

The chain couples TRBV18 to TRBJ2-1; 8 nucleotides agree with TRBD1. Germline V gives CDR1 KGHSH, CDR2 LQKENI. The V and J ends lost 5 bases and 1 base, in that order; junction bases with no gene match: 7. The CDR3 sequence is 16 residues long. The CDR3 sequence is CASSFGQGKSYNEQFF. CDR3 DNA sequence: TGTGCCAGCTCATTTGGACAGGGCAAGTCCTACAATGAGCAGTTCTTC.

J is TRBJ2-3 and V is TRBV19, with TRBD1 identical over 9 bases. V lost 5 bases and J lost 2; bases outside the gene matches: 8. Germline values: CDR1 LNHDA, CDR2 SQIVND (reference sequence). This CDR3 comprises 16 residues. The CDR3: CASSGGWTGDTDTQYF. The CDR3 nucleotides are TGTGCCAGTAGTGGGGGCTGGACAGGGGACACAGATACGCAGTATTTT.

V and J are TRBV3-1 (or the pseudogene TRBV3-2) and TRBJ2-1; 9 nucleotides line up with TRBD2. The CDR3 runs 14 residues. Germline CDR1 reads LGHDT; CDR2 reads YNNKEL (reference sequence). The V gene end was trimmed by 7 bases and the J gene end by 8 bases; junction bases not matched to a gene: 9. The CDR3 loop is CASTLGGRAHEQFF. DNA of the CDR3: TGTGCCAGCACCCTCGGCGGGAGGGCCCATGAGCAGTTCTTC.